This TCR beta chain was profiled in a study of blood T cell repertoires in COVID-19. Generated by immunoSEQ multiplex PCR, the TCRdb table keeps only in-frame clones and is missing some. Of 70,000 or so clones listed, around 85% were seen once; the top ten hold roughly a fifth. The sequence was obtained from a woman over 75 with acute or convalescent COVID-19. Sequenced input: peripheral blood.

The CDR3 loop reads CASSAKDGGQTEAFF. As DNA, the CDR3 is TGTGCCAGCAGCGCAAAAGACGGGGGGCAGACTGAAGCTTTCTTT. This sequence joins TRBV21-1 and TRBJ1-1. TRBV21-1 is assigned pseudogene status. There are 15 residues in the CDR3.